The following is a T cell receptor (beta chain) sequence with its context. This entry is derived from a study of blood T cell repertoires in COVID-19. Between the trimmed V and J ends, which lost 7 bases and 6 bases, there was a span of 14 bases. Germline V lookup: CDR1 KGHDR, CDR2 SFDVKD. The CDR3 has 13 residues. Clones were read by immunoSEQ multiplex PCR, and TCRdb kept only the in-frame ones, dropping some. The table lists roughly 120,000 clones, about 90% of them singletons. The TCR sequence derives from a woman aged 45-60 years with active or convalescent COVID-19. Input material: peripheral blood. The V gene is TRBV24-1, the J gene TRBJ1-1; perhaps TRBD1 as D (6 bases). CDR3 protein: CATRPAGAPEAFF. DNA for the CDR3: TGTGCCACCAGACCTGCGGGGGCCCCTGAAGCTTTCTTT.